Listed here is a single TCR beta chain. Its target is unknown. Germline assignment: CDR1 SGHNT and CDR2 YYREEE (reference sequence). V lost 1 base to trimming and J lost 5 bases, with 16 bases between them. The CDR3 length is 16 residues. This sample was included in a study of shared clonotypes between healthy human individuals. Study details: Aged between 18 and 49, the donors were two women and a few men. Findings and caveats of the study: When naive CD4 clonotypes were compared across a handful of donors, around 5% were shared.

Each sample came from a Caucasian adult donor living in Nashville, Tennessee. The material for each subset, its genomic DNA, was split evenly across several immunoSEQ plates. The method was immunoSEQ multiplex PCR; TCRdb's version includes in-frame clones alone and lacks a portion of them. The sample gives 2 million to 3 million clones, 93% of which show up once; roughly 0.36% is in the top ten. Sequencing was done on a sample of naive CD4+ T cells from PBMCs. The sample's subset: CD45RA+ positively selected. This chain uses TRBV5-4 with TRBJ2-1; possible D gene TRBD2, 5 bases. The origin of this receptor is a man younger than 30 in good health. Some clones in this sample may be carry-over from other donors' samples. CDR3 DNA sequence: TGTGCCAGCAGCTTGATAAGCGGAGTGGGAAACAATGAGCAGTTCTTC. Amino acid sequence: CASSLISGVGNNEQFF.